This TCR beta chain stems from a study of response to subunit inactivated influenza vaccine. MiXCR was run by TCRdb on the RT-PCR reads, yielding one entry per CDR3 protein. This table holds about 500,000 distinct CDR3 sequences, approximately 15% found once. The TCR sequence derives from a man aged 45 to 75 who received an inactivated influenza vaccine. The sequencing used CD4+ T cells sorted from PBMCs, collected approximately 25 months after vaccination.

CDR3 DNA sequence: TGCGCCAGCAGCTTGGCCGACGGCTATGGCTACACCTTC. This sequence encodes CASSLADGYGYTF. The rearrangement links TRBV5-1 to TRBJ1-2, with D unresolved. Germline loops: CDR1 SGHRS, CDR2 YFSETQ. CDR3 size: 13 residues. Trimming took off 0 bases at V and 4 bases at J, with 7 bases between the two ends.